This TCR beta chain was observed in a study of blood T cell repertoires in COVID-19. Across the whole study: There were acute and convalescent COVID-19 samples, and they came from the United States, Italy and Spain.

This clone was picked up a small number of times. V was pared by 2 bases and J by 2 bases, with 16 bases of the junction left unmatched. Germline CDR1 MNHEY, CDR2 SMNVEV (reference sequence). CDR3 length: 19 amino acids. Method: immunoSEQ multiplex PCR; TCRdb's copy keeps in-frame clones and lacks some. The table shows over 70,000 clones, with about four fifths occurring only once. The V and J genes are TRBV27 and TRBJ2-7, with 9 bases matching TRBD2. Sequencing input: peripheral blood. This receptor was obtained from a man in his 70s who had recovered from COVID-19. CDR3 DNA sequence: TGTGCCAGCAGTTTAAAGTACCGCGCAGCGGGAGGAAGGACCTACGAGCAGTACTTC. Encoded protein: CASSLKYRAAGGRTYEQYF.